This T cell receptor (beta chain) appears in the sequencing data of a study of blood T cell repertoires in COVID-19. Study in general: COVID-19 samples from acute and convalescent phases originated in the United States, Italy and Spain. T cells, B-cell-depleted T cells, or PBMCs provided the cDNA or gDNA that served as material.

This clone showed up just a few times. It was during active infection that Seattle patients were enrolled and then longitudinally followed. In the original analysis: Reference gene primers were amplified, and this amplification served to estimate nucleated cell counts. The repertoire was sequenced with immunoSEQ multiplex PCR; TCRdb's copy has only in-frame clones and lacks some. The V and J calls and clone size are taken from that table; D and trimming were inferred from the DNA. The sample has about 200,000 clones, over 80% seen once. This sequence originates from a man aged 55 to 70 with COVID-19, enrolled during active disease. The specimen was peripheral blood.

CDR3 in amino acids: CASSEAWRTEAFF. CDR3 sequence (DNA): TGTGCCAGCAGTGAAGCATGGAGGACTGAAGCTTTCTTT. The chain combines TRBV6-1 with TRBJ1-1; D gene unclear. CDR1 and CDR2 (germline): MNHNS, SASEGT. Between the trimmed V and J ends, which lost 0 bases and 5 bases, there was a span of 7 bases. This CDR3 has 13 residues.